Below are 4 T cell receptor beta chains sequenced from a single sample in a study of cytomegalovirus exposure and HLA in healthy donors. Primers for the PCR totalled 60 Vbeta and 13 Jbeta. Measured with immunoSEQ multiplex PCR; TCRdb has only the in-frame clones, and not every one. The data show under 150,000 clones, around 72% seen once. The sequencing input was PBMCs. These receptors were obtained from a woman aged 35 to 49 in good health and CMV-seronegative.

The rearrangement links TRBV28 to TRBJ2-3; no firm D call. The CDR3 runs to 12 residues. Germline loops: CDR1 MDHEN, CDR2 SYDVKM. V lost 8 bases to trimming and J lost 0 bases, with 6 bases between them. In DNA form, the CDR3 reads TGTGCCAGCGCTACTAGCACAGATACGCAGTATTTT. Translating it yields CASATSTDTQYF.

The chain employs TRBV7-9 and TRBJ2-3; 9 positions agree with TRBD1. The V gene's germline CDR1 is SEHNR and CDR2 FQNEAQ (reference sequence). CDR3 length: 16 amino acids. After removal of 5 bases from V and 2 bases from J, the junction contained 8 bases not matched to a gene. CDR3 loop: CASSRPDRGATDTQYF. The CDR3 DNA sequence: TGTGCCAGCAGCAGACCAGACAGGGGGGCCACAGATACGCAGTATTTT.

V and J are TRBV27 and TRBJ1-2; 9 bases are shared with TRBD1. Germline CDR1 and CDR2: MNHEY and SMNVEV (reference sequence). CDR3 length equals 14 residues. Losses at the gene ends were 3 bases for V and 6 bases for J; bases not matched to a gene: 5. As DNA, the CDR3 is TGTGCCAGCAGTTTTCAAGGGACAGGGAATGGCTACACCTTC. Residues: CASSFQGTGNGYTF.

This clone occurred a few times. The rearrangement joins TRBV7-8 to TRBJ2-3; the match to TRBD2 covers 10 bases. The CDR3 is made up of 17 amino acids. V shed 5 bases and J 4 bases; nucleotides not matched to a gene: 12. Germline V gene lookup returns CDR1 SGHVS and CDR2 FQNEAQ. CDR3 bases: TGTGCCAGCAGCCACGGTCGGCTAGCGGGAGAGTCAGATACGCAGTATTTT. Protein product: CASSHGRLAGESDTQYF.